This TCR beta chain was sequenced for a study of OX40 agonist ivuxolimab in advanced cancers. Study observations and caveats: Normalized expansion of T-cell clones was also low for some nonresponders. CD8+ T cells were the subset that, on average, had more expanded clones than CD4+. Expanded peripheral T-cell antigen specificity went undetermined.

The CDR3 is 14 amino acids. Per germline, CDR1 MNHEY and CDR2 SVGAGI. Trimming cost V 7 bases and J 5 bases; bases outside gene matches: 8. To note about this clone: Its antigen is unknown.

Clones were read by immunoSEQ multiplex PCR, and TCRdb kept only the in-frame ones, dropping some. Seen here are about 48,000 clones, approximately 84% observed once, and the top ten hold 7.5% to 10%. This chain uses TRBV6-5 with TRBJ1-1; 9 positions match TRBD1. Here the sequenced sample was CD4+ or CD8+ T cells sorted from blood, taken in a trial of the OX40 agonist ivuxolimab. This sequence was found in an adult with an advanced solid tumor such as melanoma, head and neck, liver or kidney cancer. The CDR3 spells CASNRQGVMTEAFF. The CDR3 DNA is TGTGCCAGCAACCGACAGGGGGTTATGACTGAAGCTTTCTTT.